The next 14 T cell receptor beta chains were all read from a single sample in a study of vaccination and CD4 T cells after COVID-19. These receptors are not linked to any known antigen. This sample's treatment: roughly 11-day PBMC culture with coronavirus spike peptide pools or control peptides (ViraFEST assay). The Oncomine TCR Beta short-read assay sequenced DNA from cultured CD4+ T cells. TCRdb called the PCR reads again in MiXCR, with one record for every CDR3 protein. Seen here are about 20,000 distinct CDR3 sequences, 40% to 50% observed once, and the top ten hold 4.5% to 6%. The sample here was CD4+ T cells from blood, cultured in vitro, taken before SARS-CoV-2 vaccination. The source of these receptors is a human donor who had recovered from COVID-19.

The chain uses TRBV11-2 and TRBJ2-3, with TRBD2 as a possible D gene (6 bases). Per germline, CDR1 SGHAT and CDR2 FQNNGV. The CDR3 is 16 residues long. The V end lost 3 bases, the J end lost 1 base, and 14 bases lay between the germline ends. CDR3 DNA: TGTGCCAGCAGCTTGCTCGGGGGAGCCGGCACAGATACGCAGTATTTT. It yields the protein CASSLLGGAGTDTQYF.

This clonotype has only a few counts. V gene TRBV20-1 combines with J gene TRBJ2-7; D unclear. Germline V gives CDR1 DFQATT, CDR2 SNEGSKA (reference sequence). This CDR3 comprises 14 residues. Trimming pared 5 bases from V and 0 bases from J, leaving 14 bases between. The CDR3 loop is CSAPPDGSSYEQYF. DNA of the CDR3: TGCAGTGCTCCCCCGGACGGCAGCTCCTACGAGCAGTACTTC.

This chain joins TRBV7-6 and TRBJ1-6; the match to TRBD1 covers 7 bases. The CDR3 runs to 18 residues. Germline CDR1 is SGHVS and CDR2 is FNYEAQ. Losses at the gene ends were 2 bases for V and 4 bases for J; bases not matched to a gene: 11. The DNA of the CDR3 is TGTGCCAGCAGCTTATCCGGACAGGCGGGGGCTTATAATTCACCCCTCCACTTT. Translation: CASSLSGQAGAYNSPLHF.

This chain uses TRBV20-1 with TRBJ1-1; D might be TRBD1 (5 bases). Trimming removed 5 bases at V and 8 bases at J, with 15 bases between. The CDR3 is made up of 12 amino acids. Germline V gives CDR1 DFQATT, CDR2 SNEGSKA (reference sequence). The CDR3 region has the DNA TGCAGTGCTGACCCCCAAGACAGAGAAGCTTTCTTT. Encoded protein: CSADPQDREAFF.

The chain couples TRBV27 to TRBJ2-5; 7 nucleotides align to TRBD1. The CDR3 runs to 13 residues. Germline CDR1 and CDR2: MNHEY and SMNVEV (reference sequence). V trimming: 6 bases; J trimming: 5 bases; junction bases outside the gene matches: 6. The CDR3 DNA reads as TGTGCCAGCAGCCCTGACAGGGAGGAGACCCAGTACTTC. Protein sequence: CASSPDREETQYF.

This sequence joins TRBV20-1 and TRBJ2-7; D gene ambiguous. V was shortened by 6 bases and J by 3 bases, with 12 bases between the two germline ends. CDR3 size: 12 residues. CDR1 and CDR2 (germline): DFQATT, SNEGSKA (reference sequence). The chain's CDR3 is CSARNQDYEQYF. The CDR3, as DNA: TGCAGTGCCCGTAACCAGGACTACGAGCAGTACTTC.

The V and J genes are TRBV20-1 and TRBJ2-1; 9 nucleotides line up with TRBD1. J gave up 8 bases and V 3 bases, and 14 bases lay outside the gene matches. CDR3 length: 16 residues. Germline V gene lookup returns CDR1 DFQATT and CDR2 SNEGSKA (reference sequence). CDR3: CSARGGGDRVTHEQFF. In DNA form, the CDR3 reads TGCAGTGCTAGGGGGGGCGGGGACAGGGTGACCCATGAGCAGTTCTTC.

CDR3: CASSLSDGNTEAFF. CDR3 nucleotide sequence: TGTGCCAGCAGCTTAAGCGACGGTAACACTGAAGCTTTCTTT. The V and J genes are TRBV7-3 and TRBJ1-1, with D hard to call. The CDR3 has 14 residues. The germline gives CDR1 SGHTA, CDR2 FQGTGA. The V end lost 1 base, the J end lost 2 bases, and 8 bases lay between the germline ends.

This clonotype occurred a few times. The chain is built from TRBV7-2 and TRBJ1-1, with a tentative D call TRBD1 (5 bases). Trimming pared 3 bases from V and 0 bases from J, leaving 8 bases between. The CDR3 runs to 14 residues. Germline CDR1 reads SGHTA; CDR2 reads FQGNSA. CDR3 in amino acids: CASSFQGVNTEAFF. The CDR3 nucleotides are TGTGCCAGCAGCTTCCAGGGCGTGAACACTGAAGCTTTCTTT.

CDR3 nucleotides: TGTGCCAGCAGCAAAGTACGGGGGGGGGACAGAAACACAGATACGCAGTATTTT. It yields the protein CASSKVRGGDRNTDTQYF. The chain uses TRBV21-1 and TRBJ2-3; the D call of TRBD1 is as the table states it, not checked on the DNA. TRBV21-1 is assigned pseudogene status. CDR3 length: 18 amino acids.

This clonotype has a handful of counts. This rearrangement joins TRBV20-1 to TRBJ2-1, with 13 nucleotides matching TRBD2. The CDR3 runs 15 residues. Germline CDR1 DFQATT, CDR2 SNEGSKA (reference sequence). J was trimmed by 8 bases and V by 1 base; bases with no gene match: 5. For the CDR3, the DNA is TGCAGTGCTAGAGTCCCAACTAGCGGGGGGGATGAGCAGTTCTTC. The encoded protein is CSARVPTSGGDEQFF.

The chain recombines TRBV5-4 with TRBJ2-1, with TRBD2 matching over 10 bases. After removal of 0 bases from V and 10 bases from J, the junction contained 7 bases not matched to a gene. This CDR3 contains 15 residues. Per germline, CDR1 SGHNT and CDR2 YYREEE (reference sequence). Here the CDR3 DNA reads TGTGCCAGCAGCTTGGTTGCTAGCGGGAGAGGGGAGCAGTTCTTC. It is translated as CASSLVASGRGEQFF.

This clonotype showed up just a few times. The CDR3 reads CASSVFRGTEAFF. In nucleotides, the CDR3 is TGTGCCAGCAGCGTATTCCGGGGCACTGAAGCTTTCTTT. The rearrangement joins TRBV11-2 to TRBJ1-1; no reliable D call. V gave up 5 bases and J gave up 4 bases, with 11 bases separating them. The germline V gene encodes CDR1 SGHAT and CDR2 FQNNGV. The CDR3 consists of 13 residues.

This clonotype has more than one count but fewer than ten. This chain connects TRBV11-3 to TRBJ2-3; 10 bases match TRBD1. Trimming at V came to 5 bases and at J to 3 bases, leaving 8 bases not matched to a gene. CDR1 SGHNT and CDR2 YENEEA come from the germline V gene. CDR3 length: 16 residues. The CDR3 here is CASSPKTGGFTDTQYF. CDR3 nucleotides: TGTGCCAGCAGCCCAAAGACAGGGGGCTTTACAGATACGCAGTATTTT.